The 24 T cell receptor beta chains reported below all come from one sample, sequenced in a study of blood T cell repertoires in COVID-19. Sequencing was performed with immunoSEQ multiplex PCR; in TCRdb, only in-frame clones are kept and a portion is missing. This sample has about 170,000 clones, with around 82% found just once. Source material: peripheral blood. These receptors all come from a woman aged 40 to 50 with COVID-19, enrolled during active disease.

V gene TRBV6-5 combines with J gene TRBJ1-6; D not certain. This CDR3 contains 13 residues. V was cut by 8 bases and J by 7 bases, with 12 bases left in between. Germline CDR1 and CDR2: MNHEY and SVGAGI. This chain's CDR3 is CASHPGGNSPLHF. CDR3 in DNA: TGTGCCAGCCACCCTGGAGGGAATTCACCCCTCCACTTT.

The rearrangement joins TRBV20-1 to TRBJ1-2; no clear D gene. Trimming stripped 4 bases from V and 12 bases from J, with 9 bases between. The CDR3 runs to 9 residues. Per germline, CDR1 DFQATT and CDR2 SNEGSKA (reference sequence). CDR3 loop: CSANAGDTF. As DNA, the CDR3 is TGCAGTGCTAATGCAGGTGACACCTTC.

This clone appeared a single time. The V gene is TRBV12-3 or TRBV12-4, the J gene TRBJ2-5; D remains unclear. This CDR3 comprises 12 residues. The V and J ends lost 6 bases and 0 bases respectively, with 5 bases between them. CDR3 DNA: TGTGCCAGCAGCACAGACCAAGAGACCCAGTACTTC. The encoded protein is CASSTDQETQYF.

The CDR3 sequence: CASSQEAGLPNEKLFF. CDR3 nucleotides: TGTGCCAGCAGCCAAGAAGCAGGGCTCCCTAATGAAAAACTGTTTTTT. J is TRBJ1-4 and V is TRBV3-1 (or the pseudogene TRBV3-2), with D maybe TRBD1 (5 bases). The V gene's germline CDR1 is LGHDT and CDR2 YNNKEL (reference sequence). The V gene lost 0 bases and the J gene lost 3 bases, with 11 bases spanning the gap. The CDR3 runs to 16 residues.

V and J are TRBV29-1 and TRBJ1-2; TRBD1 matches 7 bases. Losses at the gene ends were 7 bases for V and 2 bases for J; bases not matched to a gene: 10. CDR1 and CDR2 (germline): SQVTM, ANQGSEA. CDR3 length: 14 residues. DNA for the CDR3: TGCAGCGCAACTTCTCCGGGACAGAACTATGGCTACACCTTC. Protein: CSATSPGQNYGYTF. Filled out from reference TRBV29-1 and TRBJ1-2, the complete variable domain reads SAVISQKPSRDICQRGTSLTIQCQVDSQVTMMFWYRQQPGQSLTLIATANQGSEATYESGFVIDKFPISRPNLTFSTLTVSNMSPEDSSIYLCSATSPGQNYGYTFGSGTRLTVV.

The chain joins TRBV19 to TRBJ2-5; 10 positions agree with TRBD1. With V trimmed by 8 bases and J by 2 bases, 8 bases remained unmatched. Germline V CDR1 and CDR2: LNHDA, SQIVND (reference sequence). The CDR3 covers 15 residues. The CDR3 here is CASRLRTGGQETQYF. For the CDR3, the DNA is TGTGCCAGTCGGTTGCGGACAGGGGGTCAAGAGACCCAGTACTTC.

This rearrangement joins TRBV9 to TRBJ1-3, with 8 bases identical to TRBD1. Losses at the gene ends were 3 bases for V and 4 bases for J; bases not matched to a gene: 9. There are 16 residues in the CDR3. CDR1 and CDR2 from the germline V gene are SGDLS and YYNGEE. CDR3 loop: CASSANPGGSGNTIYF. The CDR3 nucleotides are TGTGCCAGCAGCGCCAATCCAGGGGGCTCAGGAAACACCATATATTTT. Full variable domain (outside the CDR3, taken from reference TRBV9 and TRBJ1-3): DSGVTQTPKHLITATGQRVTLRCSPRSGDLSVYWYQQSLDQGLQFLIQYYNGEERAKGNILERFSAQQFPDLHSELNLSSLELGDSALYFCASSANPGGSGNTIYFGEGSWLTVV.

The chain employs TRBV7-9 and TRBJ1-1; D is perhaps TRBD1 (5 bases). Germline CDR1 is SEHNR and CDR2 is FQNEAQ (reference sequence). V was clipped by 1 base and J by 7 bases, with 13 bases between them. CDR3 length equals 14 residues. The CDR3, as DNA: TGTGCCAGCAGCTTAGTGGGGCCGACGGATGAAGCTTTCTTT. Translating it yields CASSLVGPTDEAFF.

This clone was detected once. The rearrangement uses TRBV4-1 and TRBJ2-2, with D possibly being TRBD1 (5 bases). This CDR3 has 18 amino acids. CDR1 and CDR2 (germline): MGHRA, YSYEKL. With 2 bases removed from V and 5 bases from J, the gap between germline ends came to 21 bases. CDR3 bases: TGCGCCAGCAGCCAATACCCTACAGGACCACCCGGGACCGGGGAGCTGTTTTTT. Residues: CASSQYPTGPPGTGELFF.

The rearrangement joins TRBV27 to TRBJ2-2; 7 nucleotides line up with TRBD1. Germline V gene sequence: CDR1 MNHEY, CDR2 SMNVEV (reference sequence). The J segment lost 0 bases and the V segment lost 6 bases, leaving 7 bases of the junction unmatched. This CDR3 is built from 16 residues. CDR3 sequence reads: CASSQPGQTNTGELFF. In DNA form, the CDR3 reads TGTGCCAGCAGCCAACCGGGACAGACGAACACCGGGGAGCTGTTTTTT.

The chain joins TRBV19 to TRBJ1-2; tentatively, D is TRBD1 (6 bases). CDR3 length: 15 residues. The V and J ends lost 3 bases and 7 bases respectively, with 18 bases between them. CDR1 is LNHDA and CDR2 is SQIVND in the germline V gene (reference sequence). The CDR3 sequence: CASSMSGSGGGGYTF. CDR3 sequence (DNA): TGTGCCAGTAGTATGAGTGGTAGCGGGGGCGGTGGCTACACCTTC.

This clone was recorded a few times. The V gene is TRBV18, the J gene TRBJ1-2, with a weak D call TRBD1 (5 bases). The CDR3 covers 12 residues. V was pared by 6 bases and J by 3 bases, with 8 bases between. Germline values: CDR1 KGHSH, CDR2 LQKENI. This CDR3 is CASSQTDYGYTF. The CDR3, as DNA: TGTGCCAGCTCGCAGACAGACTATGGCTACACCTTC.

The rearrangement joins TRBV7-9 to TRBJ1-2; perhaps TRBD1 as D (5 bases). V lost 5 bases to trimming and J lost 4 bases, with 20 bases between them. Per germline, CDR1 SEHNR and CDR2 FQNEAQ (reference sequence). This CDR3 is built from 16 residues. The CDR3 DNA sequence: TGTGCCAGCAGCCTAGAAATATCGGGGACTGCCTATGGCTACACCTTC. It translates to CASSLEISGTAYGYTF.

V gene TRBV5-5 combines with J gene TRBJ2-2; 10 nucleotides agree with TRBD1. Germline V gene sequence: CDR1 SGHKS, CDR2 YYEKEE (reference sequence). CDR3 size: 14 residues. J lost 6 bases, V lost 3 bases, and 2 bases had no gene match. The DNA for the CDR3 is TGTGCCAGCAGCTCCGGGACAGGGGCCGGGGAGCTGTTTTTT. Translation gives CASSSGTGAGELFF.

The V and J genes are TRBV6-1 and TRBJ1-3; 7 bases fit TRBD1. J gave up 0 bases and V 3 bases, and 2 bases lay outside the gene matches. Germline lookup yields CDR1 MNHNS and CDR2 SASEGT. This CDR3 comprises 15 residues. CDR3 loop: CASSEGQTSGNTIYF. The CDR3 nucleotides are TGTGCCAGCAGTGAGGGACAGACCTCTGGAAACACCATATATTTT.

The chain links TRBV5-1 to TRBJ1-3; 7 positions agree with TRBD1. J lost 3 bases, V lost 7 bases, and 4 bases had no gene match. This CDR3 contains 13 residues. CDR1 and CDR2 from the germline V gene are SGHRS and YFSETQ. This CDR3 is CASGDRDGNTIYF. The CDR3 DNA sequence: TGCGCCAGCGGTGACAGGGATGGAAACACCATATATTTT.

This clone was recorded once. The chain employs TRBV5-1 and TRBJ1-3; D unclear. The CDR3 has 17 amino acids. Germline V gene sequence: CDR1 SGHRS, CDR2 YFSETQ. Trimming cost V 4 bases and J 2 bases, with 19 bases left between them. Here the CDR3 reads CASSHLGARGAGNTIYF. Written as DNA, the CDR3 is TGCGCCAGCAGCCACCTGGGTGCCAGAGGAGCTGGAAACACCATATATTTT.

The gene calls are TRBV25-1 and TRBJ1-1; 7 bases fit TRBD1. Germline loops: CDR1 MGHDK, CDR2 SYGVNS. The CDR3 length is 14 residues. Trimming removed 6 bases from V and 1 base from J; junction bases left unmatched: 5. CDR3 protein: CASRGGAANTEAFF. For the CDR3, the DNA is TGTGCCAGCAGAGGGGGCGCAGCGAACACTGAAGCTTTCTTT.

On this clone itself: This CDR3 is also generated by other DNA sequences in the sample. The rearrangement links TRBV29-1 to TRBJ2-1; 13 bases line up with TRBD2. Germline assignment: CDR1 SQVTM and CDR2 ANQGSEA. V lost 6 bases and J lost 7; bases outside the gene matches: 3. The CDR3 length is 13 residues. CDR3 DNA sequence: TGCAGCGTCTTGGGACTAGCGGGGAATGAGCAGTTCTTC. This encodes CSVLGLAGNEQFF.

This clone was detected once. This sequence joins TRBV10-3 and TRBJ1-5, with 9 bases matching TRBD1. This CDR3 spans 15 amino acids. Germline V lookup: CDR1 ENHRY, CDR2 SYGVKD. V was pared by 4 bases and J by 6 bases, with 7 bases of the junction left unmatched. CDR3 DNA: TGTGCCATCAGTGGTACCGGGACAGGGAGTCAGCCCCAGCATTTT. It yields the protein CAISGTGTGSQPQHF.

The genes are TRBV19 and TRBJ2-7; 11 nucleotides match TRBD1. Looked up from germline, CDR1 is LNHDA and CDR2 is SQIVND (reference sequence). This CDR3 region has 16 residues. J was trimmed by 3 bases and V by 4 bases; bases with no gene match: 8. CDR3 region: CASSTGQGAYIYEQYF. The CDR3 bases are TGTGCCAGTAGTACCGGACAGGGGGCTTACATCTACGAGCAGTACTTC.

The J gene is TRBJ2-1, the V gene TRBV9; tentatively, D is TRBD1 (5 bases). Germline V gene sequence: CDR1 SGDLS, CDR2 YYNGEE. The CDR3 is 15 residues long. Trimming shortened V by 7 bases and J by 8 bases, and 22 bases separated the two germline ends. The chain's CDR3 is CASAWQGNGGDEQFF. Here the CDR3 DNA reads TGTGCCAGCGCATGGCAGGGAAATGGTGGGGATGAGCAGTTCTTC.

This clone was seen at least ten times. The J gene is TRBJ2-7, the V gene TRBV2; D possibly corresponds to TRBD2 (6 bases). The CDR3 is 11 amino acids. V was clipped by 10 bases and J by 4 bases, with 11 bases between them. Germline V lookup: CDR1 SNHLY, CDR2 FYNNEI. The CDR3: CAIGTLYEQYF. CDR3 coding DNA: TGTGCCATCGGGACTCTATACGAGCAGTACTTC.

For the CDR3, the DNA is TGTGCCAGCTCACAGGGGGTCGGGGAAAAACTGTTTTTT. This sequence encodes CASSQGVGEKLFF. V and J are TRBV18 and TRBJ1-4; weak D call: TRBD1 (6 bases). V was clipped by 4 bases and J by 8 bases, with 11 bases between them. CDR1 KGHSH and CDR2 LQKENI come from the germline V gene. The CDR3 runs to 13 residues.